Below, one T cell receptor beta chain is given with its context. TCRdb's table, derived via immunoSEQ multiplex PCR, lists solely in-frame clones and lacks some. The sample has about 88,000 clones, 87% seen once. This record comes from a study of blood T cell repertoires in COVID-19. The TCR comes from a male donor with acute or convalescent COVID-19. The sequencing input was peripheral blood.

CDR3 in DNA: TGTGCCAGCAGCCCTAGGGGATCCTATGGCTACACCTTC. This encodes CASSPRGSYGYTF. V gene TRBV5-6 combines with J gene TRBJ1-2; maybe TRBD1 (5 bases). V shed 4 bases and J shed 4 bases, with 11 bases lying between them. Germline V lookup: CDR1 SGHDT, CDR2 YYEEEE. The length of the CDR3 is 13 residues.